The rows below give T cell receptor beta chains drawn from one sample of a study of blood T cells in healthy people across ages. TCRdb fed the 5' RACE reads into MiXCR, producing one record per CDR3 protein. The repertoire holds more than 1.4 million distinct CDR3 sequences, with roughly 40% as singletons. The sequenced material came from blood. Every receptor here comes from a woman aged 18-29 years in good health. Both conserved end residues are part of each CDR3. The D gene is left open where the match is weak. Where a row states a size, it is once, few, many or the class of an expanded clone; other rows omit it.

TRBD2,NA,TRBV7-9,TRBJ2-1,TGTGCCAGCAGCTTAGTGGGACTAGCGGGAAATGAGCAGTTCTTC,CASSLVGLAGNEQFF
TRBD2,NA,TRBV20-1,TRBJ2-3,TGCAGTGCCCCCCGACTAGCGGGATACACAGATACGCAGTATTTC,CSAPRLAGYTDTQYF
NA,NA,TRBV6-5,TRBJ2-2,TGTGCCAGCAGTTACTCCCCGGCCGAGACCGGGGAGCTGTTTTTT,CASSYSPAETGELFF
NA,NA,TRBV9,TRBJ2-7,TGTGCCAGCAGCGTAAATTCGGGGGCTTCCTACGAGCAGTACTTC,CASSVNSGASYEQYF
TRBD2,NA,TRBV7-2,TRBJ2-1,TGTGCCAGCAGCTTAAAGACTAGCGGGGGTTACCATGAGCAGTTCTTC,CASSLKTSGGYHEQFF
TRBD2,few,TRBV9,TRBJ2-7,TGTGCCAGCAGCGCTTCACTAGCGGGAGTGGATGAGCAGTACTTC,CASSASLAGVDEQYF
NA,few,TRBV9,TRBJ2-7,TGTGCCAGCAGCGGCAATAAGGGCTACGAGCAGTACTTC,CASSGNKGYEQYF
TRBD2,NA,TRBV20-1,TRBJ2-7,TGCAGTGCTAGAGATGTGTTTACCGGGAGGGGTGAGCCCCAGTACTTC,CSARDVFTGRGEPQYF
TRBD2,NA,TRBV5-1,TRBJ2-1,TGCGCCAGCAGCTGGACTAGCGGGAGGGACAATGAGCAGTTCTTC,CASSWTSGRDNEQFF
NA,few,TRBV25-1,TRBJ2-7,TGTGCCAGCAGTGAACCCGCAGGGGTTTTGTACGAGCAGTACTTC,CASSEPAGVLYEQYF
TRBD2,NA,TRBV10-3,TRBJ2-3,TGTGCCATCACCCTGGGCGGGAGTAGGACAGATACGCAGTATTTT,CAITLGGSRTDTQYF
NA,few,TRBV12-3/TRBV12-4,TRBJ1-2,TGTGCCAGCAGTTTACACGAGACTAAATATGGCTACACCTTC,CASSLHETKYGYTF
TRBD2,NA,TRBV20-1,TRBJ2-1,TGCAGTGCTAGAGATGCTGGGCGGGGGGGCTTCAGTGAGCAGTTCTTC,CSARDAGRGGFSEQFF
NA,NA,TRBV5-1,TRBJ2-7,TGCGCCAGCAGCTATCTGCCGATCTCCTACGAGCAGTACTTC,CASSYLPISYEQYF